This T cell receptor (beta chain) emerged from a study of blood T cell repertoires in COVID-19. Study-wide context: COVID-19 samples from acute and convalescent phases originated in the United States, Italy and Spain. T cells, B-cell-depleted T cells, or PBMCs supplied cDNA or gDNA.

V lost 5 bases and J 9 bases, leaving 11 bases between the germline ends. The germline V gene encodes CDR1 MNHNY and CDR2 SVGAGI (reference sequence). The CDR3 contains 13 residues. Patients at the Seattle site were enrolled during active infection and followed longitudinally. The authors' processing: Amplification of reference gene primers provided the estimated nucleated cell counts. The table came from immunoSEQ multiplex PCR; TCRdb's copy has only in-frame clones and leaves some out. That table gives V, J and clone size, and the DNA gave D and trimming. The sample contains 200,000 or so clones, about four fifths of which appear only once.

This chain connects TRBV6-6 to TRBJ1-6, with a tentative D call TRBD1 (6 bases). The sequence came from a woman at least 80 years old with COVID-19, enrolled during active disease. Sequencing input: peripheral blood. The CDR3 is CASSTGPSSPLHF. In nucleotides, the CDR3 is TGTGCCAGCAGTACAGGGCCTTCTTCACCCCTCCACTTT.